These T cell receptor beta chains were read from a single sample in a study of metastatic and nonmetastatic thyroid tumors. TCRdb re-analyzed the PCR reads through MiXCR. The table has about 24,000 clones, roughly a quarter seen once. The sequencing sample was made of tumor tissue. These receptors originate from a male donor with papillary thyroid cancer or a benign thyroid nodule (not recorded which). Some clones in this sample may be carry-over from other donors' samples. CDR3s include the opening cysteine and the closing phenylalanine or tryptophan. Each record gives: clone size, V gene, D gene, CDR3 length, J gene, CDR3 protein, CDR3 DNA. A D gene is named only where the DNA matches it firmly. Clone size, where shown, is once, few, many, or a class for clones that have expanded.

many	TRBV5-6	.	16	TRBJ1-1	CASSLNYRWEIAEAFF	TGTGCCAGCAGCTTGAATTATCGGTGGGAGATCGCTGAAGCTTTCTTT
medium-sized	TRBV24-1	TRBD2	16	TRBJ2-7	CATSDPLAGSSYEQYF	TGTGCCACCAGTGACCCCCTAGCGGGGAGCTCCTACGAGCAGTACTTC
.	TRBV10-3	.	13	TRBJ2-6	CATLSSGANVLTF	TGTGCCACCCTGAGCTCTGGGGCCAACGTCCTGACTTTC
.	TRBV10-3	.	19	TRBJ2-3	CAISSYGVGGPFSTDTQYF	TGTGCCATCAGTTCGTACGGCGTGGGGGGACCTTTTAGCACAGATACGCAGTATTTT
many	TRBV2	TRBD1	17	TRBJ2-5	CASSELGDRAPEETQYF	TGTGCCAGCAGCGAACTCGGAGACAGGGCCCCCGAGGAGACCCAGTACTTC
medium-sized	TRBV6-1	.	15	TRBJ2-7	CASSFRLGDPYEQYF	TGTGCCAGCAGTTTCCGATTGGGTGATCCCTACGAGCAGTACTTC
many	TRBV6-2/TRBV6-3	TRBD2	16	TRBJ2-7	CASRRTSGSIPYEQYF	TGTGCCAGCAGGAGGACTAGCGGGAGCATTCCCTACGAGCAGTACTTC
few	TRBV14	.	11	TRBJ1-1	CASGQGLGAFF	TGTGCCAGCGGCCAAGGGCTCGGAGCTTTCTTT
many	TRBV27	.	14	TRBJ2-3	CASSFLGRTDTQYF	TGTGCCAGCAGTTTCCTAGGCCGCACAGATACGCAGTATTTT
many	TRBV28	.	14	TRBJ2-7	CASSFYTSSYEQYF	TGTGCCAGCAGTTTTTACACAAGCTCCTACGAGCAGTACTTC
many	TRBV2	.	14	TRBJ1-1	CASTRGDIGTEAFF	TGTGCCAGCACCCGAGGGGACATAGGCACTGAAGCTTTCTTT